This T cell receptor beta chain is drawn from a study of T-cell reconstitution after alpha-beta-depleted transplantation in children. The length of the CDR3 is 14 residues. Looked up from germline, CDR1 is DFQATT and CDR2 is SNEGSKA (reference sequence). Unique molecular identifiers were built into the TCRbeta library. TCRdb reprocessed the PCR reads with MiXCR, giving one entry per CDR3 protein. The sample contains about 610,000 distinct CDR3 sequences, about 10% of which appear only once. J is TRBJ2-4 and V is TRBV20-1, with a weak D call TRBD2 (5 bases). The source was PBMCs from the stem cell graft donor, collected from the stem cell graft. The receptor's source is a human donor who donated a stem cell graft to a child with acute myeloid leukemia. This chain's CDR3 is CIPTRGGVIDIQYF. The CDR3 DNA is TGCATTCCCACCCGGGGTGGGGTTATTGACATTCAGTACTTC.